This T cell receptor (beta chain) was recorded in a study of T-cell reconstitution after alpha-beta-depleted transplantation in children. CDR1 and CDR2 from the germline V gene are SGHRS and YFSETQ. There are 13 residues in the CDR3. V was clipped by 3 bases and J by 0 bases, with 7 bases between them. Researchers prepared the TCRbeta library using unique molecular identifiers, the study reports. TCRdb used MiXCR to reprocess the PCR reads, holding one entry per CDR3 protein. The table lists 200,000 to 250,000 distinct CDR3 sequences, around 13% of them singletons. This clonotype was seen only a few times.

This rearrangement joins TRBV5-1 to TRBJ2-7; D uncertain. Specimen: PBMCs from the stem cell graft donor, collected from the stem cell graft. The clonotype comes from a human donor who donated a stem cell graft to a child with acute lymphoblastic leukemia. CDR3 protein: CASSWASSYEQYF. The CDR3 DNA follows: TGCGCCAGCAGCTGGGCTTCCTCCTACGAGCAGTACTTC.